This T cell receptor beta chain was obtained from a study of PD-1 blockade in mismatch repair-deficient tumors. On the study more broadly: Enrolled about 2012-2016, patients had progressing, pretreated mismatch repair-deficient cancers of over nine types.

Turning to this clone: The antigen remains undetermined.

The CDR3 is 14 amino acids. V lost 4 bases, J lost 3 bases, and 10 bases lay in between. The germline CDR1 and CDR2 sequences are LNHDA and SQIVND (reference sequence). PCR or immunohistochemistry showed mismatch repair deficiency in every enrolled patient. The TCR-sequenced patients were a few responders to pembrolizumab. The repertoire was sequenced with immunoSEQ multiplex PCR; TCRdb's copy has only in-frame clones and lacks some. Among 100,000 to 150,000 clones, about nine tenths were seen once, and the ten largest hold approximately 12%. Study outcomes and limitations: After pembrolizumab, tumor-resident clones rose rapidly, then generally contracted before radiologic responses.

The clonotype originates from an adult with mismatch repair-deficient cancer. The rearrangement joins TRBV19 to TRBJ1-5; D is possibly TRBD1 (6 bases). Sequencing used peripheral blood, obtained approximately 72 weeks after starting pembrolizumab. The CDR3 is CASSTDSSNQPQHF. The CDR3, as DNA: TGTGCCAGTAGTACGGACAGTTCCAATCAGCCCCAGCATTTT.